These 3 T cell receptor beta chains share one sample of origin, sequenced in a study of blood T cell repertoires in COVID-19. The data were produced by immunoSEQ multiplex PCR, yet TCRdb's version contains in-frame clones alone and is incomplete. The sample carries around 130,000 clones, just over 75% recorded once. The sequenced sample consisted of peripheral blood. These receptors were collected from a human donor in a cohort sampled during active COVID-19.

J is TRBJ2-7 and V is TRBV7-8, with 8 bases lining up with TRBD1. Germline values: CDR1 SGHVS, CDR2 FQNEAQ. The ends lost 0 bases at V and 0 bases at J; junction bases unmatched: 4. This CDR3 region has 16 residues. The CDR3 spells CASSLATGGSSYEQYF. In DNA, the CDR3 is TGTGCCAGCAGCTTAGCAACAGGGGGGAGCTCCTACGAGCAGTACTTC.

V is TRBV25-1 and J is TRBJ1-6; no reliable D call. CDR3 length: 13 residues. Trimming stripped 3 bases from V and 6 bases from J, with 6 bases between. From germline, CDR1 is MGHDK and CDR2 SYGVNS. CDR3 loop: CASSDSGNSPLHF. Written as DNA, the CDR3 is TGTGCCAGCAGTGACAGCGGTAATTCACCCCTCCACTTT.

The gene calls are TRBV6-5 and TRBJ1-6; no definite D call. CDR3 length equals 14 residues. From germline, CDR1 is MNHEY and CDR2 SVGAGI. Between the trimmed V and J ends, which lost 7 bases and 7 bases, there was a span of 14 bases. CDR3 amino acids: CASTKWADNSPLHF. For the CDR3, the DNA is TGTGCCAGCACTAAATGGGCCGACAATTCACCCCTCCACTTT.